The 27 T cell receptor beta chains in this list originate from one sample, sequenced in a study of CD8+CD57+ T cells in acquired aplastic anemia. Both TCR beta VDJ combination and CDR3 sequence profiling were carried out. Genomic DNA was the template for this profiling. A single record per CDR3 protein comes from TCRdb applying MiXCR to the reads. Of around 230,000 distinct CDR3 sequences listed, around 63% were seen once; the top ten hold roughly 29%. Sequencing was carried out using sorted CD4+, CD8+, or CD8+CD57+ T cells (not recorded which) from PBMCs. The receptors stem from a human donor in good health.

J is TRBJ1-2 and V is TRBV7-6, with TRBD1 as a possible D gene (5 bases). Germline assignment: CDR1 SGHVS and CDR2 FNYEAQ. CDR3 size: 16 residues. With 5 bases removed from V and 2 bases from J, the gap between germline ends came to 18 bases. The CDR3 DNA follows: TGTGCCAGCAGCCAAGGGGACGGGACGGGGAACTATGGCTACACCTTC. Residues: CASSQGDGTGNYGYTF.

The chain joins TRBV11-2 to TRBJ1-5, with D perhaps TRBD1 (6 bases). V gave up 1 base and J gave up 11 bases, with 21 bases separating them. The length of the CDR3 is 16 residues. Germline V lookup: CDR1 SGHAT, CDR2 FQNNGV. The DNA of the CDR3 is TGTGCCAGCAGCTTAGCTCGGACTAGCGGGGGGGCCTCCCAGCATTTT. Encoded protein: CASSLARTSGGASQHF.

This rearrangement joins TRBV20-1 to TRBJ1-6, with a possible D match to TRBD1 (6 bases). The CDR3 extends over 16 amino acids. The V gene's germline CDR1 is DFQATT and CDR2 SNEGSKA (reference sequence). Trimming took off 0 bases at V and 3 bases at J, with 12 bases between the two ends. Written as DNA, the CDR3 is TGCAGTGCTAGAGATCAAAGGACAGTCTATAATTCACCCCTCCACTTT. It encodes CSARDQRTVYNSPLHF.

This clonotype has more than one count but fewer than ten. The chain combines TRBV12-3 or TRBV12-4 with TRBJ2-1; TRBD2 agrees at 9 bases. Germline trimming cut 2 bases from V and 8 bases from J; bases unmatched to any gene: 7. The CDR3 totals 15 residues. CDR3 sequence reads: CASSLFSGSRDEQFF. The CDR3 nucleotides read TGTGCCAGCAGTTTATTTAGCGGGAGTCGGGATGAGCAGTTCTTC.

The chain links TRBV6-5 to TRBJ1-6; D gene unclear. Trimming removed 0 bases from V and 9 bases from J, with 12 bases in between. CDR3 length: 15 residues. Germline CDR1 MNHEY, CDR2 SVGAGI. The CDR3, as DNA: TGTGCCAGCAGTTACTCGAACGGGGTTAGTTCACCCCTCCACTTT. It specifies CASSYSNGVSSPLHF.

On this clonotype: Being one base from a much bigger clone, this may be a read error. The chain is built from TRBV12-3 or TRBV12-4 and TRBJ2-7; 11 nucleotides match TRBD2. The CDR3 contains 17 residues. The CDR3 is CAGSPQRGSGGAGEQYF. The CDR3 region has the DNA TGTGCCGGCAGTCCTCAGAGGGGTAGCGGGGGGGCGGGAGAGCAGTACTTC.

This CDR3 is CATSRDGAGGGQETQYF. In DNA, the CDR3 is TGTGCCACCAGCAGAGATGGCGCAGGGGGGGGTCAAGAGACCCAGTACTTC. V is TRBV15 and J is TRBJ2-5; D may be TRBD1 or TRBD2 (7 bases each). Germline CDR1 LNHNV, CDR2 YYDKDF (reference sequence). Trimming left V 0 bases short and J 2 bases short, with 16 bases between. The CDR3 totals 17 residues.

V gene TRBV12-3 or TRBV12-4 combines with J gene TRBJ2-1; 8 bases match TRBD1. The CDR3 has 15 amino acids. After removal of 1 base from V and 7 bases from J, the junction contained 6 bases not matched to a gene. The CDR3: CASSLGGQGRNEQFF. The CDR3 nucleotides read TGTGCCAGCAGTTTAGGAGGACAGGGCAGGAATGAGCAGTTCTTC.

This clonotype was counted ten times or more. The chain has TRBV5-5 and TRBJ1-2, with 7 bases fitting TRBD1. The CDR3 is 15 amino acids. The V segment lost 4 bases and the J segment 0 bases; nucleotides outside the gene matches: 6. CDR1 and CDR2 from the germline V gene are SGHKS and YYEKEE (reference sequence). CDR3 protein: CASSPGGGANYGYTF. Written as DNA, the CDR3 is TGTGCCAGCAGCCCAGGGGGGGGAGCTAACTATGGCTACACCTTC.

The V gene is TRBV7-3, the J gene TRBJ2-1; 10 nucleotides match TRBD2. The V and J ends lost 1 base and 7 bases, in that order; junction bases with no gene match: 7. The CDR3 contains 16 residues. Looked up from germline, CDR1 is SGHTA and CDR2 is FQGTGA. Written as DNA, the CDR3 is TGTGCCAGCAGCTTAATGGCTAGCGGGAGAATGAATGAGCAGTTCTTC. This translates into CASSLMASGRMNEQFF.

This chain links TRBV20-1 with TRBJ1-2, with D maybe TRBD1 (5 bases). The CDR3 totals 12 residues. With 5 bases removed from V and 8 bases from J, the gap between germline ends came to 15 bases. Germline V lookup: CDR1 DFQATT, CDR2 SNEGSKA (reference sequence). CDR3 region: CSAEKGFRGYTF. As DNA, the CDR3 is TGCAGTGCTGAGAAGGGGTTTAGAGGCTACACCTTC.

The chain carries TRBV5-1 and TRBJ1-6; 12 bases line up with TRBD1. The CDR3 is made up of 15 amino acids. Germline values: CDR1 SGHRS, CDR2 YFSETQ. V shed 2 bases, J shed 9 bases, and the junction held 3 bases outside the gene matches. The CDR3 DNA sequence: TGCGCCAGCAGCTTCCGGGACAGGGGGCTTTCACCCCTCCACTTT. Translated: CASSFRDRGLSPLHF.

In its sample, this clonotype was seen many times. The gene calls are TRBV20-1 and TRBJ2-7; D is unresolved. Trimming stripped 0 bases from V and 2 bases from J, with 11 bases between. This CDR3 spans 14 amino acids. CDR1 is DFQATT and CDR2 is SNEGSKA in the germline V gene (reference sequence). CDR3 DNA sequence: TGCAGTGCTAGAGATCAGGAGATACCCTACGAGCAGTACTTC. Translated, it gives CSARDQEIPYEQYF.

The V gene is TRBV28, the J gene TRBJ1-5; D not certain. The CDR3 is made up of 17 amino acids. Germline-derived CDR1 and CDR2 are MDHEN and SYDVKM. With 1 base removed from V and 2 bases from J, the gap between germline ends came to 15 bases. The CDR3 nucleotides read TGTGCCAGCAGTTTATTTTCGTGGCAGATGGGCAATCAGCCCCAGCATTTT. This encodes CASSLFSWQMGNQPQHF.

This clonotype was counted ten times or more. The chain recombines TRBV19 with TRBJ2-1; no clear D. Germline assignment: CDR1 LNHDA and CDR2 SQIVND (reference sequence). Trimming cost V 3 bases and J 0 bases, with 15 bases left between them. The CDR3 covers 17 residues. CDR3 bases: TGTGCCAGTAGTATCCGCCATTACATGAGCTCCTACAATGAGCAGTTCTTC. This encodes CASSIRHYMSSYNEQFF.

The rearrangement uses TRBV7-9 and TRBJ1-4; TRBD1 matches at 12 bases. Germline-derived CDR1 and CDR2 are SEHNR and FQNEAQ (reference sequence). CDR3 length: 13 residues. This chain's CDR3 is CAGTGGSNEKLFF. CDR3 nucleotides: TGTGCGGGGACAGGGGGCTCTAATGAAAAACTGTTTTTT.

The chain links TRBV6-5 to TRBJ2-3; D remains ambiguous. The CDR3 is 14 amino acids. Germline V lookup: CDR1 MNHEY, CDR2 SVGAGI. V was clipped by 6 bases and J by 2 bases, with 12 bases between them. The CDR3 DNA follows: TGTGCCAGCAGATTAGGACGGTCCACAGATACGCAGTATTTT. This codes for CASRLGRSTDTQYF.

A word on this clonotype: Being one base from a much bigger clone, this may be a read error. V gene TRBV25-1 combines with J gene TRBJ2-2; TRBD2 might be the D (6 bases). The V gene lost 3 bases and the J gene lost 4 bases, with 15 bases spanning the gap. CDR1 MGHDK and CDR2 SYGVNS come from the germline V gene. CDR3 length equals 16 residues. CDR3 sequence (DNA): TGTGCCAGCAGTGATCCGGGGGACGGCGCCACCGGGGAGCTGTTTTTT. Its translation is CASSDPGDGATGELFF.

The chain employs TRBV7-3 and TRBJ1-6; D gene uncertain. Between the trimmed V and J ends, which lost 5 bases and 5 bases, there was a span of 13 bases. The germline gives CDR1 SGHTA, CDR2 FQGTGA. The CDR3 has 15 amino acids. CDR3 region: CASSTGSTDNSPLHF. In nucleotides, the CDR3 is TGTGCCAGCAGCACCGGCTCCACGGATAATTCACCCCTCCACTTT.

This clonotype occurred once. The chain recombines TRBV4-2 with TRBJ2-5, with 9 nucleotides matching TRBD1. This CDR3 region has 16 residues. Germline V gene data show CDR1 as LGHNA and CDR2 as YNFKEQ. The V and J ends lost 4 bases and 3 bases, in that order; junction bases with no gene match: 9. The CDR3: CASSPKRGQGEETQYF. CDR3 bases: TGTGCCAGCAGCCCCAAACGGGGACAGGGAGAAGAGACCCAGTACTTC.

The V and J genes are TRBV24-1 and TRBJ1-6, with D perhaps matching TRBD1 (5 bases). The germline gives CDR1 KGHDR, CDR2 SFDVKD. Trimming took off 11 bases at V and 8 bases at J, with 18 bases between the two ends. This CDR3 is built from 14 residues. CDR3 bases: TGTGCCAGTAGTACCCCAGTAGGGGATTCACCCCTCCACTTT. Translating gives CASSTPVGDSPLHF.

V gene TRBV7-9 combines with J gene TRBJ1-2, with a weak D call TRBD1 (5 bases). This CDR3 spans 14 amino acids. V gave up 1 base and J gave up 4 bases, with 10 bases separating them. From germline, CDR1 is SEHNR and CDR2 FQNEAQ (reference sequence). The CDR3 DNA follows: TGTGCCAGCAGCTTAGAGGACAAGCTCTATGGCTACACCTTC. Translation: CASSLEDKLYGYTF.

This clonotype was observed at least ten times. The chain combines TRBV10-3 with TRBJ1-2; D gene uncertain. V lost 0 bases and J 0 bases, leaving 14 bases between the germline ends. This CDR3 has 17 amino acids. Germline lookup yields CDR1 ENHRY and CDR2 SYGVKD. The CDR3: CAISESSTDTPNYGYTF. As DNA, the CDR3 is TGTGCCATCAGTGAGTCGAGTACAGACACTCCTAACTATGGCTACACCTTC.

Concerning this clonotype: The junction shows a germline mismatch at one end, possibly a read error. The chain combines TRBV6-5 with TRBJ2-5, with D perhaps matching TRBD1 (6 bases). This CDR3 spans 11 amino acids. CDR1 and CDR2 from the germline V gene are MNHEY and SVGAGI. CDR3 protein: CASKTGYGISF. In DNA form, the CDR3 reads TGTGCCAGCAAAACAGGGTACGGGATTTCATTC.

This clonotype was observed at least ten times. The chain's CDR3 is CASSGVEQFF. In DNA, the CDR3 is TGTGCCAGCAGTGGGGTTGAGCAGTTCTTC. The V and J genes are TRBV14 and TRBJ2-1; D gene unclear. V was trimmed by 6 bases and J by 9 bases, leaving 6 bases between them. Germline CDR1 is SGHDN and CDR2 is FVKESK. The CDR3 length is 10 residues.

With regard to this clonotype: A read error is possible here, since a much larger clone lies one base away. The chain links TRBV6-5 to TRBJ2-7; 7 bases match TRBD1. V trimming: 8 bases; J trimming: 2 bases; junction bases outside the gene matches: 12. The CDR3 totals 15 residues. Germline-derived CDR1 and CDR2 are MNHEY and SVGAGI. CDR3 sequence: CASGDSDRSPYEQYF. In DNA form, the CDR3 reads TGTGCCAGCGGTGATTCGGACAGGAGCCCCTACGAGCAGTACTTC.

This chain uses TRBV6-4 with TRBJ2-3; 7 bases agree with TRBD1. Unmatched junction bases numbered 7, after V lost 0 bases and J lost 4 bases. The CDR3 is made up of 16 amino acids. CDR1 MRHNA and CDR2 SNTAGT come from the germline V gene. The CDR3 protein is CASSDSRQGGADTQYF. CDR3 DNA sequence: TGTGCCAGCAGTGACTCCCGACAGGGTGGGGCAGATACGCAGTATTTT.